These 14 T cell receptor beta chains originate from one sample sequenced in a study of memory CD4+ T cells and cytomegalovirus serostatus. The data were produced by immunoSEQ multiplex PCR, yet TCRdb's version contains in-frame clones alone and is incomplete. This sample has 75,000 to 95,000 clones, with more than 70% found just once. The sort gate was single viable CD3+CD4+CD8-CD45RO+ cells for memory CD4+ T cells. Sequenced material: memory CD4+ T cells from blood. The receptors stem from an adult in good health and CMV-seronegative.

The CDR3 bases are TGTGCCAGCAGCCGGACAGGGCTTAACTATGGCTACACCTTC. Its protein is CASSRTGLNYGYTF. The rearrangement joins TRBV7-2 to TRBJ1-2; 8 positions agree with TRBD1. This CDR3 region has 14 residues. Trimming removed 5 bases from V and 1 base from J; junction bases left unmatched: 3. Germline CDR1 reads SGHTA; CDR2 reads FQGNSA.

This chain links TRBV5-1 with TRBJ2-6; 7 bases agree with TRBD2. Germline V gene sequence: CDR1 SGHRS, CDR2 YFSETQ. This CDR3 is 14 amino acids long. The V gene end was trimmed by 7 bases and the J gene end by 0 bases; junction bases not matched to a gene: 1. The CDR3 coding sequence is TGCGCCAGCGCTAGCGGCTCTGGGGCCAACGTCCTGACTTTC. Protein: CASASGSGANVLTF. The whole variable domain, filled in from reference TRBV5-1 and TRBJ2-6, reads KAGVTQTPRYLIKTRGQQVTLSCSPISGHRSVSWYQQTPGQGLQFLFEYFSETQRNKGNFPGRFSGRQFSNSRSEMNVSTLELGDSALYLCASASGSGANVLTFGAGSRLTVL.

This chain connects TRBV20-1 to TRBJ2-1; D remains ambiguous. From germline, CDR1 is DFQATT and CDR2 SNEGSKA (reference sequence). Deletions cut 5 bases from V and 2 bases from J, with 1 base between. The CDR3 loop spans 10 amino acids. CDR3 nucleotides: TGCAGTGCTCCCTACAATGAGCAGTTCTTC. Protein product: CSAPYNEQFF.

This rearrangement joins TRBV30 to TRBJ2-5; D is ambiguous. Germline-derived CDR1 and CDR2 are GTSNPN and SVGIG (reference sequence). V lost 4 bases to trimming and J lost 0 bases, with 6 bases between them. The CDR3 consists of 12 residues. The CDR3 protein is CAWKGNQETQYF. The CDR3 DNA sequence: TGTGCCTGGAAAGGGAACCAAGAGACCCAGTACTTC.

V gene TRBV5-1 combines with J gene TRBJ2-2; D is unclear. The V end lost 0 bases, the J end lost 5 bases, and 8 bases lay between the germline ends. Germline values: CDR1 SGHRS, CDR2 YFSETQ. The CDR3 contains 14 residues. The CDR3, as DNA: TGCGCCAGCAGCTTGGGATCTGGAACCGGGGAGCTGTTTTTT. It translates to CASSLGSGTGELFF.

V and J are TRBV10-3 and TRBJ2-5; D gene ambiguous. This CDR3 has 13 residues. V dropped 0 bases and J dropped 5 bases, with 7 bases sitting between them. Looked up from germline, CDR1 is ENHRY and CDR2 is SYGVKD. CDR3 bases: TGTGCCATCAGTGAGTCAGGCGAGGAGACCCAGTACTTC. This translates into CAISESGEETQYF.

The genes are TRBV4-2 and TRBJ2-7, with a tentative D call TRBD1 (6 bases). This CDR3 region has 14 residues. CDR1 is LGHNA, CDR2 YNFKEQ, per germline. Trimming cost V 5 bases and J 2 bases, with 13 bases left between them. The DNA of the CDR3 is TGTGCCAGCAGCGCTAATACAGGGACCTACGAGCAGTACTTC. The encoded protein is CASSANTGTYEQYF.

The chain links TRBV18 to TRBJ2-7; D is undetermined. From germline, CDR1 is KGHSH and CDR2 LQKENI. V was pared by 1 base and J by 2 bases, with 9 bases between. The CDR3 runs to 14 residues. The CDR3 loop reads CASSPLNFPYEQYF. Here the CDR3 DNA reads TGTGCCAGCTCACCACTCAACTTCCCCTACGAGCAGTACTTC.

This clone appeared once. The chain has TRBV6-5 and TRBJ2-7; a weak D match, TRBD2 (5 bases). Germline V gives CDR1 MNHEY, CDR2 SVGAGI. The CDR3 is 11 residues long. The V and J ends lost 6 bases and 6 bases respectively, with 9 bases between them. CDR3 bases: TGTGCCAGCAGCCGTGGAGGCGAGCAGTACTTC. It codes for CASSRGGEQYF.

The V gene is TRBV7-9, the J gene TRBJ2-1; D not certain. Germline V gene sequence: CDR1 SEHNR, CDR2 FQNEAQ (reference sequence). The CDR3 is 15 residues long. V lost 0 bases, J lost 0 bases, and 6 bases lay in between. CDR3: CASSLAESSYNEQFF. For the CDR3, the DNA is TGTGCCAGCAGCTTAGCGGAGAGCTCCTACAATGAGCAGTTCTTC. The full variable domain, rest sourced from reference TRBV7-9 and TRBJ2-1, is DTGVSQNPRHKITKRGQNVTFRCDPISEHNRLYWYRQTLGQGPEFLTYFQNEAQLEKSRLLSDRFSAERPKGSFSTLEIQRTEQGDSAMYLCASSLAESSYNEQFFGPGTRLTVL.

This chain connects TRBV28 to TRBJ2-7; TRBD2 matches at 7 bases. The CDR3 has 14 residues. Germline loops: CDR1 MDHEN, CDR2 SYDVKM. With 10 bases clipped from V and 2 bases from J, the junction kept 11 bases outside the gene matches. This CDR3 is CAITGTGRAYEQYF. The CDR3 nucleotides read TGTGCCATCACTGGGACGGGGAGGGCCTACGAGCAGTACTTC.

This CDR3 reads CASRLHPQGFTEAFF. The CDR3 bases are TGTGCCAGCAGGTTACACCCCCAGGGTTTCACTGAAGCTTTCTTT. This rearrangement joins TRBV5-8 to TRBJ1-1, with D tentatively TRBD1 (5 bases). CDR1 and CDR2 from the germline V gene are SGHTS and YDEGEE. The CDR3 consists of 15 residues. Trimming shortened V by 5 bases and J by 4 bases, and 18 bases separated the two germline ends.

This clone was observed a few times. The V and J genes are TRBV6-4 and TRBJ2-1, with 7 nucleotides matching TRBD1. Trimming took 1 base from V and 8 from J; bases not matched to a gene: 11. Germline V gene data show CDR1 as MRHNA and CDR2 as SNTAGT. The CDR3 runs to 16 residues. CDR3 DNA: TGTGCCAGCAGTGACTGGGGACAGCAATTTCCCCATGAGCAGTTCTTC. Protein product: CASSDWGQQFPHEQFF.

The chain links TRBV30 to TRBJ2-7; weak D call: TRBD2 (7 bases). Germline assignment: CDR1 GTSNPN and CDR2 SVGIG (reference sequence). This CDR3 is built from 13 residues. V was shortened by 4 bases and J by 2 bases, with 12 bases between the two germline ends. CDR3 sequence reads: CAWNGGGPYEQYF. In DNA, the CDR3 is TGTGCCTGGAACGGCGGGGGCCCCTACGAGCAGTACTTC.